The 19 T cell receptor beta chains in this list originate from one sample, sequenced in a study of breast tumors, draining lymph nodes, adjacent tissues. TCRdb redid the calling of the multiplex PCR reads with MiXCR, one entry per CDR3 protein. This sample has 120,000 or so distinct CDR3 sequences; about 20% occur once, and the top ten carry roughly 3.5%. Breast cancer patients provided tissue from their axillary draining lymph nodes. Sequenced sample: axillary lymph node tissue. The receptors originated from a female donor with breast cancer. Some clones in this sample may be carry-over from other donors' samples.

At least ten counts were recorded for this clonotype. The V gene is TRBV7-9, the J gene TRBJ1-4, with unresolved D. Trimming pared 5 bases from V and 8 bases from J, leaving 15 bases between. The V gene's germline CDR1 is SEHNR and CDR2 FQNEAQ (reference sequence). The CDR3 sequence is 14 residues long. Written as DNA, the CDR3 is TGTGCCAGCAGCCCCTCCGGGAGGCCCGAAAAACTGTTTTTT. Protein product: CASSPSGRPEKLFF.

About this clonotype itself: This may be a read error: a much more frequent sequence differs by one nucleotide. V gene TRBV18 combines with J gene TRBJ1-5, with TRBD1 as a possible D gene (6 bases). The CDR3 sequence is 14 residues long. Looked up from germline, CDR1 is KGHSH and CDR2 is LQKENI. The CDR3 protein is CSSSPGVSNQPQHF. CDR3 nucleotide sequence: TGTTCCAGCTCACCAGGGGTGAGCAATCAGCCCCAGCATTTT.

This clonotype was seen ten or more times. This sequence joins TRBV12-3 or TRBV12-4 and TRBJ2-1; TRBD1 is a possible D gene (6 bases). There are 13 residues in the CDR3. V lost 3 bases, J lost 5 bases, and 8 bases lay in between. CDR3 region: CASSFEGDNEQFF. The CDR3 DNA follows: TGTGCCAGCAGTTTTGAGGGGGACAATGAGCAGTTCTTC.

This clonotype was observed at least ten times. The chain is built from TRBV7-2 and TRBJ2-7; D ambiguous. V dropped 1 base and J dropped 3 bases, with 7 bases sitting between them. The CDR3 loop spans 13 amino acids. Germline V gene sequence: CDR1 SGHTA, CDR2 FQGNSA. CDR3 loop: CASSLGQIYEQYF. DNA for the CDR3: TGTGCCAGCAGCTTAGGTCAGATCTACGAGCAGTACTTC.

At least ten counts were recorded for this clonotype. The gene calls are TRBV7-2 and TRBJ2-5, with D unresolved. The V end was cut by 1 base, the J end by 0 bases, with 6 bases between. The CDR3 runs to 14 residues. CDR1 SGHTA and CDR2 FQGNSA come from the germline V gene. CDR3 bases: TGTGCCAGCAGCTTAGATCTGCACCAAGAGACCCAGTACTTC. Translation: CASSLDLHQETQYF.

The chain recombines TRBV5-8 with TRBJ1-4, with 8 bases fitting TRBD1. This CDR3 comprises 16 residues. V gave up 1 base and J gave up 0 bases; unmatched junction bases: 2. Germline CDR1 SGHTS, CDR2 YDEGEE. CDR3 sequence (DNA): TGTGCCAGCAGCTTGCCAGGGGGCTCAACTAATGAAAAACTGTTTTTT. Translated: CASSLPGGSTNEKLFF.

CDR3 bases: TGCAGTGCTAGAGAACAAATTCGGGACAGGGGGTGGAACACTGAAGCTTTCTTT. This gives the protein CSAREQIRDRGWNTEAFF. The chain is built from TRBV20-1 and TRBJ1-1; 11 bases are shared with TRBD1. This CDR3 has 18 residues. J was trimmed by 1 base and V by 0 bases; bases with no gene match: 10. Germline V CDR1 and CDR2: DFQATT, SNEGSKA (reference sequence).

Comments on this clonotype: This may be a read error, as it is one base from a much larger clone. V gene TRBV20-1 combines with J gene TRBJ1-3, with D possibly matching TRBD1 (5 bases). The CDR3 consists of 13 residues. Germline loops: CDR1 DFQATT, CDR2 SNEGSKA (reference sequence). CDR3 loop: CNAKTEGGNTIYF. For the CDR3, the DNA is TGCAATGCCAAGACAGAAGGTGGAAACACCATATATTTT.

Worth noting for this clonotype: A much larger clone lies a single base off, so this may be a read error. This chain uses TRBV9 with TRBJ2-2; 7 bases fit TRBD2. CDR3 size: 17 residues. CDR1 is SGDLS, CDR2 YYNGEE, per germline. J lost 3 bases, V lost 0 bases, and 8 bases had no gene match. CDR3 in amino acids: CASSVGVIAGYTGELFF. DNA of the CDR3: TGTGCCAGCAGCGTAGGAGTTATAGCGGGCTACACCGGGGAGCTGTTTTTT. Supplemented by reference TRBV9 and TRBJ2-2, the full variable domain reads DSGVTQTPKHLITATGQRVTLRCSPRSGDLSVYWYQQSLDQGLQFLIQYYNGEERAKGNILERFSAQQFPDLHSELNLSSLELGDSALYFCASSVGVIAGYTGELFFGEGSRLTVL.

Worth noting for this clonotype: Being one base from a much bigger clone, this may be a read error. The chain has TRBV12-3 or TRBV12-4 and TRBJ1-5; no reliable D call. The CDR3 loop spans 16 amino acids. For the CDR3, the DNA is TGTGCCAGCAGTTGGAGGCCAGTGGGAGGCAAACAGCCCCAGCATTTT. It encodes CASSWRPVGGKQPQHF.

This clonotype has a count of ten or more. The chain recombines TRBV5-1 with TRBJ2-5; 7 bases align to TRBD2. CDR3 length equals 13 residues. V was clipped by 3 bases and J by 3 bases; unmatched bases: 2. Germline V gene data show CDR1 as SGHRS and CDR2 as YFSETQ. CDR3 region: CASSYGLEETQYF. In DNA form, the CDR3 reads TGCGCCAGCAGCTACGGACTAGAAGAGACCCAGTACTTC.

In this sample, this clonotype turned up many times. The rearrangement links TRBV29-1 to TRBJ2-3, with D perhaps TRBD1 (6 bases). V lost 4 bases and J lost 4, with 6 bases in between. The CDR3 is 11 residues long. Germline V lookup: CDR1 SQVTM, CDR2 ANQGSEA. The CDR3 here is CSVAGADTQYF. The CDR3 DNA reads TGCAGCGTTGCAGGGGCAGATACGCAGTATTTT.

There are many counts of this clonotype. The chain carries TRBV7-8 and TRBJ2-7, with 7 bases lining up with TRBD1. CDR1 and CDR2 (germline): SGHVS, FQNEAQ. The CDR3 extends over 13 amino acids. After removal of 4 bases from V and 1 base from J, the junction contained 1 base not matched to a gene. In nucleotides, the CDR3 is TGTGCCAGCAGCTGGGGACAGTCCTACGAGCAGTACTTC. It specifies CASSWGQSYEQYF.

This clonotype has at least ten counts. In nucleotides, the CDR3 is TGTGCCAGCTCACCCGAGGGGGGTCGCTACGAGCAGTACTTC. As protein: CASSPEGGRYEQYF. This chain links TRBV18 with TRBJ2-7; D is possibly TRBD1 or TRBD2 (6 bases each). From germline, CDR1 is KGHSH and CDR2 LQKENI. The CDR3 is 14 residues long. V lost 3 bases and J lost 3, with 12 bases in between.

The rearrangement joins TRBV18 to TRBJ2-3; D is unclear. This CDR3 region has 15 residues. Trimming removed 0 bases at V and 1 base at J, with 8 bases between. Per the germline V gene, CDR1 is KGHSH and CDR2 is LQKENI. DNA for the CDR3: TGTGCCAGCTCACCACCAAGCTTAGGCACAGATACGCAGTATTTT. This gives the protein CASSPPSLGTDTQYF.

This clonotype was seen ten or more times. This sequence joins TRBV9 and TRBJ2-7, with TRBD1 matching 9 bases. The CDR3 has 14 residues. Germline V gene sequence: CDR1 SGDLS, CDR2 YYNGEE. The ends lost 3 bases at V and 4 bases at J; junction bases unmatched: 5. This CDR3 is CASSEGQGEYEQYF. The CDR3 bases are TGTGCCAGCAGCGAGGGACAGGGAGAATACGAGCAGTACTTC.

The sample holds many counts of this clonotype. The chain is built from TRBV6-5 and TRBJ2-7; D may be TRBD1 or TRBD2 (5 bases each). The CDR3 is 15 residues long. The germline gives CDR1 MNHEY, CDR2 SVGAGI. V was clipped by 0 bases and J by 3 bases, with 12 bases between them. This CDR3 reads CASSYSSGTNYEQYF. DNA of the CDR3: TGTGCCAGCAGTTACTCGTCCGGGACGAACTACGAGCAGTACTTC.

As to this clonotype: A much larger clonotype is one base distant, so this may be a read error. The genes are TRBV6-4 and TRBJ2-5; the D gene could be TRBD1 or TRBD2 (7 bases each). V lost 6 bases, J lost 9 bases, and 23 bases lay in between. The CDR3 is 15 residues long. Looked up from germline, CDR1 is MRHNA and CDR2 is SNTAGT. The CDR3 is CASRPGTEIREAQYF. The CDR3 DNA reads TGTGCCAGCAGGCCTGGGACAGAGATCCGGGAGGCCCAGTACTTC.

This clonotype was seen at least ten times. The chain employs TRBV2 and TRBJ1-2; D is possibly TRBD1 (5 bases). Per germline, CDR1 SNHLY and CDR2 FYNNEI. This CDR3 has 13 residues. V was pared by 3 bases and J by 6 bases, with 11 bases between. CDR3 region: CASSESGFDGYTF. In DNA form, the CDR3 reads TGTGCCAGCAGTGAGTCAGGGTTTGATGGCTACACCTTC.